Reported below is one T cell receptor (beta chain). This entry belongs to a study of blood T cell repertoires in COVID-19. The overall study: The United States, Italy and Spain were the sources of the acute and convalescent COVID-19 samples.

Libraries were prepared by immunoSEQ multiplex PCR; TCRdb keeps only in-frame clonotypes and omits some of them. The data hold hundreds of thousands of clones, with 70% to 90% observed a single time. Germline loops: CDR1 SQVTM, CDR2 ANQGSEA. This CDR3 comprises 14 residues. The V segment lost 4 bases and the J segment 5 bases; nucleotides outside the gene matches: 10. The J gene is TRBJ2-5, the V gene TRBV29-1; 7 nucleotides agree with TRBD1. Specimen: peripheral blood. The receptor's source is a young woman who had recovered from COVID-19. The CDR3, as DNA: TGCAGCGTTGGAGAACAGGGGTACGGGGAGACCCAGTACTTC. As protein: CSVGEQGYGETQYF.